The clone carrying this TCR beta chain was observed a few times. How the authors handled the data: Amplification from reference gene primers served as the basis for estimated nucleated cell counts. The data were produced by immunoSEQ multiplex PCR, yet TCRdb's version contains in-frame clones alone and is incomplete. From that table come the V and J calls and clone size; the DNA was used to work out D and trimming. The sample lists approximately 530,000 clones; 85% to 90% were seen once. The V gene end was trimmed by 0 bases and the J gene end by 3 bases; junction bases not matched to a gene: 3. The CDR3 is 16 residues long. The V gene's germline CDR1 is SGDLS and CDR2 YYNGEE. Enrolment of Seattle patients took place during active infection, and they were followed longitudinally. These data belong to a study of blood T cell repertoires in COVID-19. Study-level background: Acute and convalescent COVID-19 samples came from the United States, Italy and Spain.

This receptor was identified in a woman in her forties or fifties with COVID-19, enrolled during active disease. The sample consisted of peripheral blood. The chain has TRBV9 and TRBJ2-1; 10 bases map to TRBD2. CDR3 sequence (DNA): TGTGCCAGCAGCGTAGACGCTAGCGGGAGCTACAATGAGCAGTTCTTC. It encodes CASSVDASGSYNEQFF.